The present T cell receptor beta chain was sequenced within a study of T cells in Graves' hyperthyroidism and ophthalmopathy. Amplification of TCR beta CDR3 regions was performed using RNA transcripts as template. When the TCR CDR3 underwent first-round RT-PCR, the HTBI primer set was used. TCRdb recomputed calls from the multiplex PCR reads with MiXCR, one row per CDR3 protein. Of about 380,000 distinct CDR3 sequences in the sample, 11% to 15% were seen once. No progression to ophthalmopathy during 18 months of follow-up defined stable disease. Sequenced sample: blood. The TCR originated in an older woman with Graves' hyperthyroidism.

The CDR3, as DNA: TGTGCCAGCAGTCTCCTGACAGGAGACTCCTACAATGAGCAGTTCTTC. Translation: CASSLLTGDSYNEQFF. J is TRBJ2-1 and V is TRBV28, with D possibly TRBD1 on 6 matching bases. The germline gives CDR1 MDHEN, CDR2 SYDVKM. The CDR3 totals 16 residues. Deletions cut 5 bases from V and 0 bases from J, with 14 bases between.